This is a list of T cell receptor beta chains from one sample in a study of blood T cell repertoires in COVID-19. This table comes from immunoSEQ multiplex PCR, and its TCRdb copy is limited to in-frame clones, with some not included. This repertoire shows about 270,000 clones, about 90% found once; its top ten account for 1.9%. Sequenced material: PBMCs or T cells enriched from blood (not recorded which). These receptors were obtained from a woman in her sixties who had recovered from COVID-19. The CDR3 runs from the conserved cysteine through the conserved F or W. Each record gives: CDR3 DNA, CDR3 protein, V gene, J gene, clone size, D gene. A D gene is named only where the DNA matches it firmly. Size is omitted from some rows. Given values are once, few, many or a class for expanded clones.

CDR3nt: TGTGCCAGCAGGACAGAACGTGGTTTGCCAAAACTGTTTTTT; CDR3aa: CASRTERGLPKLFF; v_gene: TRBV2; j_gene: TRBJ1-4; abundance: NA; d_gene: NA
CDR3nt: TGTGCCAGCAGCTTAGTCGGCGGGCTCAGCTCCTACGAGCAGTACTTC; CDR3aa: CASSLVGGLSSYEQYF; v_gene: TRBV11-3; j_gene: TRBJ2-7; abundance: NA; d_gene: NA
CDR3nt: TGTGCCAGCAGCTCTCCGGGACAGGGAAACACCATATATTTT; CDR3aa: CASSSPGQGNTIYF; v_gene: TRBV7-9; j_gene: TRBJ1-3; abundance: NA; d_gene: TRBD1
CDR3nt: TGTGCCAGCAGCCTGGACGAGGCCCGGGGGCAGCCCCAGCATTTT; CDR3aa: CASSLDEARGQPQHF; v_gene: TRBV7-9; j_gene: TRBJ1-5; abundance: NA; d_gene: NA
CDR3nt: TGTGCTAGCAGGTTTCCTCGGTCAGGGGGCGGTCAGCCCCAGCATTTT; CDR3aa: CASRFPRSGGGQPQHF; v_gene: TRBV7-7; j_gene: TRBJ1-5; abundance: NA; d_gene: TRBD1
CDR3nt: TGCAGCGTTGACGCCCCCGGGTACTATGGCTACACCTTC; CDR3aa: CSVDAPGYYGYTF; v_gene: TRBV29-1; j_gene: TRBJ1-2; abundance: NA; d_gene: NA
CDR3nt: TGTGCCAGCAGCTTCAGCGGGCCAGTCACAGATACGCAGTATTTT; CDR3aa: CASSFSGPVTDTQYF; v_gene: TRBV7-8; j_gene: TRBJ2-3; abundance: NA; d_gene: NA
CDR3nt: TGTGCCATCAGTGACAGGGCCAAAAGGGGGTACGAGCAGTACTTC; CDR3aa: CAISDRAKRGYEQYF; v_gene: TRBV10-3; j_gene: TRBJ2-7; abundance: NA; d_gene: NA
CDR3nt: TGTGCCAGCAGCCACCCTAATGGGGGGTCCTTGGCAAACACCATATATTTT; CDR3aa: CASSHPNGGSLANTIYF; v_gene: TRBV4-2; j_gene: TRBJ1-3; abundance: NA; d_gene: NA
CDR3nt: TGTGCCAGCAGCTTACAAACAGGGGCTATATATGGCTACACCTTC; CDR3aa: CASSLQTGAIYGYTF; v_gene: TRBV5-4; j_gene: TRBJ1-2; abundance: NA; d_gene: TRBD1
CDR3nt: TGTGCCAGCAGCTCCCGACAGGGCCTACCTTCCTACGAGCAGTACTTC; CDR3aa: CASSSRQGLPSYEQYF; v_gene: TRBV11-2; j_gene: TRBJ2-7; abundance: NA; d_gene: TRBD1
CDR3nt: TGTGCCAGCAGTTCTCCGGGACTAGCGGGGAAGTTCGATGAGCAGTTCTTC; CDR3aa: CASSSPGLAGKFDEQFF; v_gene: TRBV27; j_gene: TRBJ2-1; abundance: NA; d_gene: TRBD2
CDR3nt: TGTGCCAGCAGGCACTCAGGAGAGACCCAGTACTTC; CDR3aa: CASRHSGETQYF; v_gene: TRBV6-5; j_gene: TRBJ2-5; abundance: once; d_gene: NA
CDR3nt: TGTGCCAGCAGTCCGTACCCTAGCGGGGATTTCGAGCAGTACTTC; CDR3aa: CASSPYPSGDFEQYF; v_gene: TRBV27; j_gene: TRBJ2-7; abundance: NA; d_gene: TRBD2
CDR3nt: TGCGCCAGCAGCTTAGTGCAGGGGCCGGAGGGCTACACCTTC; CDR3aa: CASSLVQGPEGYTF; v_gene: TRBV5-1; j_gene: TRBJ1-2; abundance: NA; d_gene: NA
CDR3nt: TGTGCCAGTAGTATCTGGGAGGGTCAGCCCCAGCATTTT; CDR3aa: CASSIWEGQPQHF; v_gene: TRBV19; j_gene: TRBJ1-5; abundance: few; d_gene: NA
CDR3nt: TGTGCCAGCAGAAGAAACAGGGGGATCGTGGGCTACACCTTC; CDR3aa: CASRRNRGIVGYTF; v_gene: TRBV11-2; j_gene: TRBJ1-2; abundance: NA; d_gene: TRBD1
CDR3nt: TGTGCCAGCTCACCACTGGGCCAAACAAGCTACGAGCAGTACTTC; CDR3aa: CASSPLGQTSYEQYF; v_gene: TRBV18; j_gene: TRBJ2-7; abundance: NA; d_gene: NA
CDR3nt: TGTGCCAGCAGCCCCGGGGGGCCAGGGGATGAGCAGTTCTTC; CDR3aa: CASSPGGPGDEQFF; v_gene: TRBV13; j_gene: TRBJ2-1; abundance: NA; d_gene: NA
CDR3nt: TGTGCCAGCTGGGACAGGGGTTCACCCCTCCACTTT; CDR3aa: CASWDRGSPLHF; v_gene: TRBV28; j_gene: TRBJ1-6; abundance: NA; d_gene: TRBD1
CDR3nt: TGTGCCAGCAGCCAAGGGGCAAACAATGAGCAGTTCTTC; CDR3aa: CASSQGANNEQFF; v_gene: TRBV6-5; j_gene: TRBJ2-1; abundance: NA; d_gene: NA
CDR3nt: TGTGCCAGCAGCTTAGGGGCTATAGAACAGCCCCAGCATTTT; CDR3aa: CASSLGAIEQPQHF; v_gene: TRBV5-6; j_gene: TRBJ1-5; abundance: few; d_gene: NA
CDR3nt: TGCGCCAGCACGGCAGGATCCAATCAGCCCCAGCATTTT; CDR3aa: CASTAGSNQPQHF; v_gene: TRBV10-2; j_gene: TRBJ1-5; abundance: NA; d_gene: NA
CDR3nt: TGTGCCAGCAGCTTAAAGGGAGCGGGGTACAATGAGCAGTTCTTC; CDR3aa: CASSLKGAGYNEQFF; v_gene: TRBV11-3; j_gene: TRBJ2-1; abundance: NA; d_gene: TRBD2
CDR3nt: TGTGCCAGCAGCTTCGGGCAGGGCTATGGCTACACCTTC; CDR3aa: CASSFGQGYGYTF; v_gene: TRBV7-2; j_gene: TRBJ1-2; abundance: NA; d_gene: NA
CDR3nt: TGCACCAGCAGCGAGATAAGAGAGTTGTACGAGCAGTACTTC; CDR3aa: CTSSEIRELYEQYF; v_gene: TRBV1; j_gene: TRBJ2-7; abundance: NA; d_gene: NA
CDR3nt: TGTGCCAGCAGCCACCCTGACAAGGGAGGCGAGCAGTACTTC; CDR3aa: CASSHPDKGGEQYF; v_gene: TRBV3-1/TRBV3-2; j_gene: TRBJ2-7; abundance: NA; d_gene: NA
CDR3nt: TGTGCCAGCAGCACCGGGACAGCCGCCGGGGGCTACACCTTC; CDR3aa: CASSTGTAAGGYTF; v_gene: TRBV5-6; j_gene: TRBJ1-2; abundance: NA; d_gene: TRBD1
CDR3nt: TGTGCCAGCAGTTGGGTCGGGAGAAATTCACCCCTCCACTTT; CDR3aa: CASSWVGRNSPLHF; v_gene: TRBV6-2/TRBV6-3; j_gene: TRBJ1-6; abundance: NA; d_gene: NA
CDR3nt: TGTGCCAGCAGTGAATATCAGTCGCCAGGAAACACCATATATTTT; CDR3aa: CASSEYQSPGNTIYF; v_gene: TRBV6-1; j_gene: TRBJ1-3; abundance: many; d_gene: NA
CDR3nt: TGTGCCAGCAGTTATACCGGGACAGGGGTGCGTGGCTACACCTTC; CDR3aa: CASSYTGTGVRGYTF; v_gene: TRBV2; j_gene: TRBJ1-2; abundance: NA; d_gene: TRBD1
CDR3nt: TGTGCTAGTGGTTTAGAGGGGGACACTGAAGCTTTCTTT; CDR3aa: CASGLEGDTEAFF; v_gene: TRBV12-5; j_gene: TRBJ1-1; abundance: NA; d_gene: NA
CDR3nt: TGTGCCAGCAGTTTAGATCAGCGGCTGGCTGAAGCTTTCTTT; CDR3aa: CASSLDQRLAEAFF; v_gene: TRBV27; j_gene: TRBJ1-1; abundance: NA; d_gene: NA
CDR3nt: TGCGCCAGCAGGGAGGGACAGGGATCAAACACCATATATTTT; CDR3aa: CASREGQGSNTIYF; v_gene: TRBV10-2; j_gene: TRBJ1-3; abundance: NA; d_gene: TRBD1
CDR3nt: TGTGCCAGCAGACAGGTTGAGACCCAGTACTTC; CDR3aa: CASRQVETQYF; v_gene: TRBV6-4; j_gene: TRBJ2-5; abundance: NA; d_gene: NA
CDR3nt: TGTGCCAGCAGGTCCACCCTAGGACCGGGTGTAACATTGTGGGGACAGGGGGAACTGTTTTTT; CDR3aa: CASRSTLGPGVTLWGQGELFF; v_gene: TRBV28; j_gene: TRBJ1-4; abundance: NA; d_gene: TRBD1
CDR3nt: TGTGCCAGCAGTTCGAGCAACACCGGGGAGCTGTTTTTT; CDR3aa: CASSSSNTGELFF; v_gene: TRBV6-5; j_gene: TRBJ2-2; abundance: NA; d_gene: NA
CDR3nt: TGTGCCAGTAGCCCGAAACCGCAGGGGCGTTATAGCAATCAGCCCCAGCATTTT; CDR3aa: CASSPKPQGRYSNQPQHF; v_gene: TRBV19; j_gene: TRBJ1-5; abundance: NA; d_gene: NA
CDR3nt: TGTGCCAGCAGTTTATTTCCGACAGGGGGCGTATACTATAATTCACCCCTCCACTTT; CDR3aa: CASSLFPTGGVYYNSPLHF; v_gene: TRBV27; j_gene: TRBJ1-6; abundance: NA; d_gene: TRBD1
CDR3nt: TGTGCCAGCAGCAGGGTACCCGGGACAGGGCACTACGAGCAGTACTTC; CDR3aa: CASSRVPGTGHYEQYF; v_gene: TRBV3-1/TRBV3-2; j_gene: TRBJ2-7; abundance: NA; d_gene: TRBD1
CDR3nt: TGTGCCAGCAACGGGGGATCCTACAATGAGCAGTTCTTC; CDR3aa: CASNGGSYNEQFF; v_gene: TRBV3-1/TRBV3-2; j_gene: TRBJ2-1; abundance: NA; d_gene: NA
CDR3nt: TGTGCCAGCAGCTTTGAATCCAGGGGGACTGAAGCTTTCTTT; CDR3aa: CASSFESRGTEAFF; v_gene: TRBV5-5; j_gene: TRBJ1-1; abundance: NA; d_gene: TRBD1
CDR3nt: TGTGCCAGCAGCCCCGCGTGGGGGGCAGATACGCAGTATTTT; CDR3aa: CASSPAWGADTQYF; v_gene: TRBV3-1/TRBV3-2; j_gene: TRBJ2-3; abundance: NA; d_gene: NA
CDR3nt: TGTGCCAGCAGCTCCCGGGACATCTCCTACGAGCAGTACTTC; CDR3aa: CASSSRDISYEQYF; v_gene: TRBV7-9; j_gene: TRBJ2-7; abundance: few; d_gene: NA
CDR3nt: TGTGCCAGCAGTCTACAGGGGGCAGGGGAGGAAAAACTGTTTTTT; CDR3aa: CASSLQGAGEEKLFF; v_gene: TRBV6-5; j_gene: TRBJ1-4; abundance: NA; d_gene: TRBD1